The entry below gives a single T cell receptor beta chain sequence along with its context. Its antigen is as yet unknown. Germline V CDR1 and CDR2: MNHEY, SVGAGI. The CDR3 has 13 amino acids. Unmatched junction bases numbered 3, after V lost 2 bases and J lost 6 bases. The entry originates in a study of cytomegalovirus exposure and HLA in healthy donors. Across the study: There were 90 million to 140 million unique TCR beta sequences, drawn from approximately 190 million T cells, in an earlier analysis. Regarding the study as a whole: Sequencing likely generated an artifact that appeared as a cluster of highly shared sequence variants. A later analysis linked some 17,000 TCR beta sequences to HLA alleles at 0.05 false discovery rate. A few chains linked to CMV were shown in vitro to be specific for CMV antigens.

Amplification used 60 Vbeta primers and 13 Jbeta primers. The table came from immunoSEQ multiplex PCR; TCRdb's copy has only in-frame clones and leaves some out. The table lists about 160,000 clones, roughly 71% of them singletons. The V gene is TRBV6-5, the J gene TRBJ1-2; 7 nucleotides align to TRBD1. Source material: PBMCs. The receptor was derived from a woman in her forties or fifties in good health and CMV-seropositive. As DNA, the CDR3 is TGTGCCAGCAGTTACGGACAGGTCGATGGCTACACCTTC. Amino acid sequence: CASSYGQVDGYTF.